Listed here are 5 T cell receptor beta chains from one sample, sequenced in a study of T cell clonality in common variable immunodeficiency. Regarding the study as a whole: Common variable immunodeficiency TCR beta sequences reportedly had fewer deletions and N-nucleotide insertions.

Sequencing used immunoSEQ multiplex PCR; TCRdb keeps in-frame clones, though not all of them. The table for this sample gives several thousand clones. No antigen has been assigned to these receptors. Sequenced: peripheral blood mononuclear cells. The receptors here all came from a human donor with common variable immunodeficiency.

On this clone itself: The missing CDR3 end, 3 residues past where the read stops, is filled in from the germline J gene. This chain uses TRBV7-2 with TRBJ2-1; D is uncertain. The CDR3 totals 18 residues. Germline lookup yields CDR1 SGHTA and CDR2 FQGNSA. Between the trimmed V and J ends, which lost 0 bases and 1 base, there was a span of 16 bases. CDR3 sequence: CASSLARLRYSSYNEQFF. CDR3 bases read: TGTGCCAGCAGCTTAGCGCGTTTGCGGTACTCATCCTACAATGAG.

For this clone: The CDR3 end is not reached by the read, which stops 3 residues before it; the germline J gene fills it in. This rearrangement joins TRBV18 to TRBJ1-1, with 8 nucleotides matching TRBD1. V dropped 3 bases and J dropped 2; count of bases not matched to a gene: 5. CDR3 length: 15 amino acids. Germline CDR1 is KGHSH and CDR2 is LQKENI. The DNA read from the CDR3 is TGTGCCAGCTCACCCTCGACAGGGGCAAACACTGAA. It translates to CASSPSTGANTE. The CDR3 as a whole reads CASSPSTGANTEAFF.

Comments on this clone: The CDR3 goes on 3 residues after the read ends, and that part is filled in from the germline J gene. This chain joins TRBV19 and TRBJ1-1; 8 nucleotides match TRBD1. Germline V gene data show CDR1 as LNHDA and CDR2 as SQIVND (reference sequence). The V and J ends lost 6 bases and 7 bases, in that order; junction bases with no gene match: 7. This CDR3 region has 13 residues. CDR3 region: CASRLTGAGEAFF. The DNA read from the CDR3 is TGTGCCAGTAGACTGACAGGGGCGGGTGAA.

The CDR3 is CASSMVTSGAYEQYF. The CDR3 bases that were read are TGTGCCAGTAGTATGGTAACTAGCGGGGCCTACGAG. The J gene is TRBJ2-7, the V gene TRBV19; 10 nucleotides match TRBD2. The read terminates 3 residues ahead of where the CDR3 ends, so the germline J gene completes it. Per germline, CDR1 LNHDA and CDR2 SQIVND (reference sequence). Germline trimming cut 3 bases from V and 2 bases from J; bases unmatched to any gene: 4. The CDR3 has 15 residues. Complete variable domain (other parts from reference TRBV19 and TRBJ2-7): DGGITQSPKYLFRKEGQNVTLSCEQNLNHDAMYWYRQDPGQGLRLIYYSQIVNDFQKGDIAEGYSVSREKKESFPLTVTSAQKNPTAFYLCASSMVTSGAYEQYFGPGTRLTVT.

To note about this clone: The read gets to within 3 residues of the CDR3 end, and the germline J gene fills in the rest. The genes are TRBV20-1 and TRBJ1-2, with 7 positions matching TRBD1. The length of the CDR3 is 14 residues. Looked up from germline, CDR1 is DFQATT and CDR2 is SNEGSKA (reference sequence). The V segment lost 6 bases and the J segment 4 bases; nucleotides outside the gene matches: 11. This CDR3 reads CSARPTGEVYGYTF. CDR3 bases read: TGCAGTGCCCGTCCCACAGGGGAAGTCTATGGC.